A selection of T cell receptor beta chains follows, all from one sample in a study of blood T cell repertoires in COVID-19. Assay: immunoSEQ multiplex PCR; the TCRdb copy retains only in-frame clones and omits some. The repertoire holds about 99,000 clones, with about 80% as singletons. The sequenced sample was peripheral blood. Receptors originate from a man in his 60s with acute or convalescent COVID-19. Each CDR3 is given with its conserved first and last residue. The D gene is left open where the match is weak. Not every row has a clone size; where given, it reads once, few, many or a size class.

>TRBJ2-5|TRBV4-1|NA|NA
TGCGCCAGCAGCCAAGATGGGGGAACCGGGAGTGCATCACAGACCCAGTACTTC
CASSQDGGTGSASQTQYF
>TRBJ1-2|TRBV6-5|NA|NA
TGTGCCAGCAGTTACTCGAGGGGGTTTGGCTACACCTTC
CASSYSRGFGYTF
>TRBJ1-2|TRBV20-1|NA|NA
TGCAGTGCTAGAGCTCAGGGCTACACCTTC
CSARAQGYTF
>TRBJ2-2|TRBV2|TRBD1|NA
TGTGCCAGCACGCGCATAGGGGGCCCTCTGAACACCGGGGAGCTGTTTTTT
CASTRIGGPLNTGELFF
>TRBJ1-1|TRBV30|TRBD1|NA
TGTGCCTGGAGTGCCAACCCGGGACAGGGGGCATCGGCTTTCTTT
CAWSANPGQGASAFF
>TRBJ1-2|TRBV5-4|TRBD1|once
TGTGCCAGCAGTTCAGCCCACAGGGGGCAAGACTATGGCTACACCTTC
CASSSAHRGQDYGYTF
>TRBJ2-2|TRBV19|TRBD2|NA
TGTGCCAGTAGACGGACTAGCGGGAGAATCGACACCGGGGAGCTGTTTTTT
CASRRTSGRIDTGELFF
>TRBJ2-7|TRBV7-9|TRBD1|NA
TGTGCCAGCAGCTTTCCGCCGGGACAGGGCTACGAGCAGTACTTC
CASSFPPGQGYEQYF
>TRBJ1-6|TRBV18|TRBD1|NA
TGTGCCAGCCAGAGGGCGAGGGGGCAGGCAGGAAATTCACCCCTCCACTTT
CASQRARGQAGNSPLHF
>TRBJ2-2|TRBV7-6|TRBD1|once
TGTGCCAGCAGCTTATCCCCGGCCGGACAGGGAGCCACCGGGGAGCTGTTTTTT
CASSLSPAGQGATGELFF